This TCR beta chain was retrieved from a study of cytomegalovirus exposure and HLA in healthy donors. Regarding donors, all were healthy bone marrow donors. Study outcomes and limitations: A later analysis linked a missense variant in DCLRE1C to the trimming of TCR beta V and J genes. A list of about 160 TCR beta chains associated with cytomegalovirus was given. Later on, analysis showed that most CMV-associated TCR beta chains appeared to be HLA-restricted.

The CDR3 runs to 16 residues. With V trimmed by 1 base and J by 3 bases, 9 bases remained unmatched. CDR1 is SGHVS and CDR2 is FQNEAQ in the germline V gene. PCR employed 60 Vbeta and 13 Jbeta primers. This table comes from immunoSEQ multiplex PCR, and its TCRdb copy is limited to in-frame clones, with some not included. The table records approximately 140,000 clones, 60% to 85% of them present only once. A note on this clone: The antigen is undetermined.

The source is a male donor in good health and CMV-seronegative. The specimen was PBMCs. The J gene is TRBJ2-7, the V gene TRBV7-8, with TRBD2 matching over 7 bases. The CDR3 DNA follows: TGTGCCAGCAGCTTAGGGGGGGGGACCCGGCTCTACGAGCAGTACTTC. Its translation: CASSLGGGTRLYEQYF.